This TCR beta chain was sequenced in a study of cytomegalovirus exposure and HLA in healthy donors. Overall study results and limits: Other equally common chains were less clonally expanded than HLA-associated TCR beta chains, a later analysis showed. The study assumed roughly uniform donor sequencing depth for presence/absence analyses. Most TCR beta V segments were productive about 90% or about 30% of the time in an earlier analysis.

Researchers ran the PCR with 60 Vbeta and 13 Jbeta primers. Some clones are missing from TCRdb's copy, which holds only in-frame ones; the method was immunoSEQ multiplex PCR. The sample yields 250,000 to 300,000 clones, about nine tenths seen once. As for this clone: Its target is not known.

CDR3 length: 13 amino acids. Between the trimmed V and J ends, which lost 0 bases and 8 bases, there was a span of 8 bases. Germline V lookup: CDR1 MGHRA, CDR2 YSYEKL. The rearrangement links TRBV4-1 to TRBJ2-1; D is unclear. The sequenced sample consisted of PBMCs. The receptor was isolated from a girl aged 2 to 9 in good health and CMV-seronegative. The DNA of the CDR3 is TGCGCCAGCAGCCAAGAACCTATCCATGAGCAGTTCTTC. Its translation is CASSQEPIHEQFF.